The source of this TCR beta chain is a study of healthy donors' naive CD4 and CD8 T cells. TCR libraries were built from 500 to 600 ng of total RNA by linear amplification. TCRdb processed the reads anew with MiXCR; each CDR3 protein has one entry. This sample has around 200,000 distinct CDR3 sequences, with nearly 75% found just once. Regarding the study as a whole: Bulk sequencing left alpha and beta chains unpaired.

Points on this clonotype: The antigen is undetermined.

V gave up 7 bases and J gave up 2 bases, with 14 bases separating them. CDR3 length equals 13 residues. Germline V lookup: CDR1 SQVTM, CDR2 ANQGSEA. The source is a pool of human donors in good health; the sample pools cells from several healthy donors. The chain recombines TRBV29-1 with TRBJ2-5, with a tentative D call TRBD1 (6 bases). Sequences were obtained from naive CD4+ and CD8+ T cells sorted from blood, pooled from several donors. The CDR3 protein is CSAPGHPQETQYF. DNA for the CDR3: TGCAGCGCCCCGGGACACCCTCAAGAGACCCAGTACTTC. Full variable domain (remainder filled in from reference TRBV29-1 and TRBJ2-5): SAVISQKPSRDICQRGTSLTIQCQVDSQVTMMFWYRQQPGQSLTLIATANQGSEATYESGFVIDKFPISRPNLTFSTLTVSNMSPEDSSIYLCSAPGHPQETQYFGPGTRLLVL.